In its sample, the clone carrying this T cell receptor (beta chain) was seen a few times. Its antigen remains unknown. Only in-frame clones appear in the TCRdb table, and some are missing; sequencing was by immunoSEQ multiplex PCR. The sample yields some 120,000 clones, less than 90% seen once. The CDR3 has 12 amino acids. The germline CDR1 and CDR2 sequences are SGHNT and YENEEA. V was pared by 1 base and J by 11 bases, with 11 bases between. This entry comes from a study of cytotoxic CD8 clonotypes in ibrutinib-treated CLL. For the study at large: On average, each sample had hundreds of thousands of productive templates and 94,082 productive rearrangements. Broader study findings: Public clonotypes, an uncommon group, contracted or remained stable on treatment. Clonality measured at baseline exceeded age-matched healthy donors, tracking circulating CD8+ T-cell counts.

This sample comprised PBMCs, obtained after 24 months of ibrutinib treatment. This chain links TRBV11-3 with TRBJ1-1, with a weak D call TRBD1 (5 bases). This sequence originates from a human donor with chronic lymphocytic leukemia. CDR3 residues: CASSLGAGQAFF. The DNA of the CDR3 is TGTGCCAGCAGCTTAGGGGCAGGGCAGGCTTTCTTT.